The next 10 T cell receptor beta chains were all read from a single sample in a study of blood T cell repertoires in COVID-19. TCRdb's table, derived via immunoSEQ multiplex PCR, lists solely in-frame clones and lacks some. The sample shows around 75,000 clones, 90% of them seen only once. Sequencing was performed on peripheral blood. The receptors originated from a middle-aged man with acute or convalescent COVID-19.

This chain uses TRBV5-6 with TRBJ2-1; TRBD1 matches 7 bases. Looked up from germline, CDR1 is SGHDT and CDR2 is YYEEEE. With V trimmed by 1 base and J by 5 bases, 15 bases remained unmatched. The CDR3 is made up of 18 amino acids. The CDR3 loop reads CASSLFLTGALFDNEQFF. For the CDR3, the DNA is TGTGCCAGCAGCTTGTTCCTCACAGGGGCCCTGTTCGACAATGAGCAGTTCTTC.

V gene TRBV5-4 combines with J gene TRBJ2-7; TRBD2 matches at 11 bases. The CDR3 is made up of 14 amino acids. CDR1 is SGHNT, CDR2 YYREEE, per germline (reference sequence). The ends lost 4 bases at V and 5 bases at J; junction bases unmatched: 5. The CDR3 protein is CASSAGLAAHEQYF. The DNA for the CDR3 is TGTGCCAGCAGCGCGGGACTAGCGGCCCACGAGCAGTACTTC.

For the CDR3, the DNA is TGTGCCTGGAACTCCGGGACAGGGAGGGCAGATACGCAGTATTTT. Amino acid sequence: CAWNSGTGRADTQYF. The genes are TRBV30 and TRBJ2-3; the match to TRBD1 covers 9 bases. The J segment lost 4 bases and the V segment lost 4 bases, leaving 9 bases of the junction unmatched. The CDR3 covers 15 residues. CDR1 is GTSNPN and CDR2 is SVGIG in the germline V gene (reference sequence). The full variable domain, its missing parts supplied by reference TRBV30 and TRBJ2-3, is SQTIHQWPATLVQPVGSPLSLECTVEGTSNPNLYWYRQAAGRGLQLLFYSVGIGQISSEVPQNLSASRPQDRQFILSSKKLLLSDSGFYLCAWNSGTGRADTQYFGPGTRLTVL.

The chain has TRBV19 and TRBJ2-1; TRBD2 matches at 7 bases. This CDR3 contains 15 residues. Losses at the gene ends were 1 base for V and 4 bases for J; bases not matched to a gene: 4. The V gene's germline CDR1 is LNHDA and CDR2 SQIVND (reference sequence). Here the CDR3 reads CASSIGPSGYNEQFF. The CDR3 DNA is TGTGCCAGTAGTATAGGGCCTAGCGGTTACAATGAGCAGTTCTTC.

The rearrangement uses TRBV9 and TRBJ2-1; 8 bases are a match to TRBD2. The V segment lost 0 bases and the J segment 3 bases; nucleotides outside the gene matches: 8. Germline assignment: CDR1 SGDLS and CDR2 YYNGEE. The CDR3 extends over 17 amino acids. This CDR3 reads CASSVEPGGNLYNEQFF. CDR3 nucleotides: TGTGCCAGCAGCGTAGAACCGGGAGGGAACCTCTACAATGAGCAGTTCTTC. The full variable domain, in which reference TRBV9 and TRBJ2-1 provide the parts outside the CDR3, is DSGVTQTPKHLITATGQRVTLRCSPRSGDLSVYWYQQSLDQGLQFLIQYYNGEERAKGNILERFSAQQFPDLHSELNLSSLELGDSALYFCASSVEPGGNLYNEQFFGPGTRLTVL.

This chain joins TRBV2 and TRBJ1-3; TRBD1 might be the D (5 bases). Germline V gene sequence: CDR1 SNHLY, CDR2 FYNNEI. This CDR3 has 17 residues. V lost 4 bases to trimming and J lost 0 bases, with 16 bases between them. CDR3 residues: CASSVTAGKDSGNTIYF. The DNA of the CDR3 is TGTGCCAGCAGTGTGACGGCAGGGAAAGACTCTGGAAACACCATATATTTT.

The chain recombines TRBV18 with TRBJ2-6; D remains unclear. V lost 1 base, J lost 0 bases, and 7 bases lay in between. Germline V gene lookup returns CDR1 KGHSH and CDR2 LQKENI. The CDR3 contains 16 residues. The CDR3 loop is CASSPQPLSGANVLTF. The CDR3 DNA reads TGTGCCAGCTCACCACAGCCCCTCTCTGGGGCCAACGTCCTGACTTTC.

The chain employs TRBV27 and TRBJ2-4, with a possible D match to TRBD1 (6 bases). With 3 bases removed from V and 6 bases from J, the gap between germline ends came to 9 bases. The CDR3 has 13 amino acids. Germline V gene data show CDR1 as MNHEY and CDR2 as SMNVEV (reference sequence). The CDR3 nucleotides are TGTGCCAGCAGTTTGGGGGCGGGAAACATTCAGTACTTC. It specifies CASSLGAGNIQYF.

The V call is TRBV5-4, the J call TRBJ2-7, with D perhaps matching TRBD2 (6 bases). This CDR3 contains 14 residues. Trimming removed 1 base at V and 3 bases at J, with 11 bases between. Germline V gives CDR1 SGHNT, CDR2 YYREEE (reference sequence). CDR3 DNA: TGTGCCAGCAGCTTGACGGGAGCGGGCTACGAGCAGTACTTC. Its protein product is CASSLTGAGYEQYF.

The CDR3 here is CASSSQTGSETQYF. CDR3 DNA: TGTGCCAGCAGCTCCCAGACAGGGAGTGAGACCCAGTACTTC. V is TRBV5-4 and J is TRBJ2-5; 7 bases map to TRBD1. CDR3 length equals 14 residues. Germline V gene lookup returns CDR1 SGHNT and CDR2 YYREEE (reference sequence). The junction had 7 bases not matched to a gene; V was cut back by 3 bases and J by 5 bases.